This TCR beta chain stems from a study of cytotoxic CD8 clonotypes in ibrutinib-treated CLL. Background on the study: Samples yielded averages of around 280,000 productive templates and more than 90,000 productive rearrangements.

Study-wide results and limits: Circulating CD8+ T-cell counts were tracked by baseline clonality, which exceeded that of age-matched healthy donors. Under treatment, the uncommon public clonotypes either contracted or remained stable.

Germline CDR1 reads LNHDA; CDR2 reads SQIVND (reference sequence). The CDR3 is 12 amino acids. With 6 bases removed from V and 4 bases from J, the gap between germline ends came to 9 bases. Repertoires were generated with immunoSEQ multiplex PCR, while TCRdb's copy carries only in-frame clones and drops some. The profile shows over 70,000 clones, approximately 86% of them singletons. In regard to this clone: Its antigen remains unknown.

This receptor was obtained from a human donor with chronic lymphocytic leukemia. The sequencing here drew on PBMCs, taken before ibrutinib treatment. V gene TRBV19 combines with J gene TRBJ1-1; D is undetermined. CDR3 bases: TGTGCCAGTAGGGCTCTTTTCACTGAAGCTTTCTTT. Amino acids: CASRALFTEAFF.